The 21 T cell receptor beta chains in this list originate from one sample, sequenced in a study of T-cell reconstitution after alpha-beta-depleted transplantation in children. The authors prepared the TCRbeta library with unique molecular identifiers. A single record per CDR3 protein comes from TCRdb applying MiXCR to the PCR reads. Seen here are approximately 500,000 distinct CDR3 sequences, more than 9% observed once, and the top ten hold around 2%. The specimen was PBMCs, collected before TCRalphabeta/CD19-depleted stem cell transplant. The receptors originated from a child younger than 10 with inherited bone marrow failure, due to receive a stem cell transplant.

Ten or more counts support this clonotype. The chain is built from TRBV7-2 and TRBJ2-1; 8 bases agree with TRBD2. J lost 3 bases, V lost 1 base, and 8 bases had no gene match. The CDR3 contains 17 residues. Germline lookup yields CDR1 SGHTA and CDR2 FQGNSA. CDR3 sequence reads: CASSLVESGTSYNEQFF. The DNA for the CDR3 is TGTGCCAGCAGCTTAGTAGAATCCGGGACTAGCTACAATGAGCAGTTCTTC.

This clonotype occurred many times. V is TRBV20-1 and J is TRBJ2-5; 12 bases agree with TRBD2. The CDR3 sequence is 13 residues long. J gave up 3 bases and V 6 bases, and 2 bases lay outside the gene matches. Germline lookup yields CDR1 DFQATT and CDR2 SNEGSKA (reference sequence). The CDR3, as DNA: TGCAGTGCCCGGACTAGCGGGAAAGAGACCCAGTACTTC. Encoded protein: CSARTSGKETQYF.

The sample holds many counts of this clonotype. J is TRBJ1-4 and V is TRBV10-3, with 7 bases that match TRBD1. The CDR3 has 15 residues. Germline CDR1 reads ENHRY; CDR2 reads SYGVKD. V shed 2 bases, J shed 14 bases, and the junction held 14 bases outside the gene matches. CDR3 residues: CAISEDRVVPGYLFF. DNA of the CDR3: TGTGCCATCAGTGAGGACAGGGTCGTTCCCGGATATCTGTTTTTT.

This clonotype appeared many times. V usage is TRBV20-1 and J usage is TRBJ2-3, with 11 bases that match TRBD2. Germline CDR1 is DFQATT and CDR2 is SNEGSKA (reference sequence). The ends lost 4 bases at V and 8 bases at J; junction bases unmatched: 14. The CDR3 loop spans 16 amino acids. The CDR3 sequence: CSATQTSGTREGTQYF. The CDR3 coding sequence is TGCAGTGCTACTCAGACTAGCGGGACTCGCGAGGGTACGCAGTATTTT.

This clonotype occurred many times. This rearrangement joins TRBV5-1 to TRBJ2-1, with 8 nucleotides matching TRBD2. V dropped 0 bases and J dropped 4; count of bases not matched to a gene: 3. The germline V gene has CDR1 SGHRS and CDR2 YFSETQ. The CDR3 sequence is 15 residues long. CDR3 in amino acids: CASSLVTSEYNEQFF. The DNA for the CDR3 is TGCGCCAGCAGCTTGGTGACTAGCGAGTACAATGAGCAGTTCTTC.

CDR3 amino acids: CSAPLGGAQHF. The CDR3 DNA reads as TGCAGTGCTCCTCTGGGCGGAGCCCAGCATTTT. The rearrangement joins TRBV20-1 to TRBJ1-5; no clear D gene. Germline assignment: CDR1 DFQATT and CDR2 SNEGSKA (reference sequence). The CDR3 spans 11 residues. V gave up 5 bases and J gave up 11 bases, with 13 bases separating them.

There are a few counts of this clonotype. The junction differs from germline at one of its ends, possibly a read error. The genes are TRBV7-7 and TRBJ2-5; D possibly matches TRBD1 or TRBD2 (5 bases each). In germline, CDR1 is SSHAT, CDR2 FNYEAQ (reference sequence). This CDR3 is built from 14 residues. The DNA of the CDR3 is TGTGCTAGCAGCCTCCGGGACGTCCAAGAGACCCAGTACTTC. Its translation: CASSLRDVQETQYF.

Many counts were recorded for this clonotype. The gene calls are TRBV7-2 and TRBJ1-4; D ambiguous. The CDR3 spans 14 residues. In germline, CDR1 is SGHTA, CDR2 FQGNSA. V shed 2 bases and J shed 4 bases, with 8 bases lying between them. CDR3 region: CASSLTLSNEKLFF. CDR3 sequence (DNA): TGTGCCAGCAGCTTAACACTAAGTAATGAAAAACTGTTTTTT.

This clonotype was detected a few times. This rearrangement joins TRBV3-1 to TRBJ2-5, with D possibly TRBD1 on 5 matching bases. Germline V lookup: CDR1 LGHDT, CDR2 YNNKEL (reference sequence). CDR3 length: 15 amino acids. V was trimmed by 0 bases and J by 2 bases, leaving 10 bases between them. The CDR3: CASSQDFAGQETQYF. For the CDR3, the DNA is TGTGCCAGCAGCCAAGATTTCGCAGGGCAAGAGACCCAGTACTTC.

CDR3 sequence: CASSLSGSTNEQYF. The CDR3 DNA follows: TGTGCCAGCAGCTTGAGCGGGAGTACGAACGAGCAGTACTTC. V and J are TRBV5-4 and TRBJ2-7; TRBD2 matches at 8 bases. The V and J ends lost 1 base and 5 bases, in that order; junction bases with no gene match: 5. Germline CDR1 SGHNT, CDR2 YYREEE (reference sequence). The CDR3 sequence is 14 residues long. Complete variable domain (other parts from reference TRBV5-4 and TRBJ2-7): ETGVTQSPTHLIKTRGQQVTLRCSSQSGHNTVSWYQQALGQGPQFIFQYYREEENGRGNFPPRFSGLQFPNYSSELNVNALELDDSALYLCASSLSGSTNEQYFGPGTRLTVT.

This clonotype was detected a few times. The chain links TRBV4-1 to TRBJ2-7; 11 bases fit TRBD2. The J segment lost 2 bases and the V segment lost 0 bases, leaving 9 bases of the junction unmatched. The CDR3 runs to 18 residues. Germline V gene sequence: CDR1 MGHRA, CDR2 YSYEKL. For the CDR3, the DNA is TGCGCCAGCAGCCAAGATCGGGGGACTAGCGGTCCTACCTACGAGCAGTACTTC. It specifies CASSQDRGTSGPTYEQYF.

This clonotype was observed a few times. The chain couples TRBV29-1 to TRBJ1-1; no definite D call. The CDR3 has 14 residues. Per germline, CDR1 SQVTM and CDR2 ANQGSEA. V lost 1 base, J lost 1 base, and 10 bases lay in between. The CDR3 reads CSVEGLTENTEAFF. The CDR3 DNA reads as TGCAGCGTTGAAGGACTGACCGAGAACACTGAAGCTTTCTTT.

This clonotype was counted at least ten times. The chain uses TRBV5-1 and TRBJ2-1; perhaps TRBD1 as D (5 bases). The CDR3 consists of 13 residues. Between the trimmed V and J ends, which lost 3 bases and 10 bases, there was a span of 14 bases. Germline values: CDR1 SGHRS, CDR2 YFSETQ. CDR3 loop: CASSSAPGYEQFF. For the CDR3, the DNA is TGCGCCAGCAGCTCTGCTCCAGGGTACGAGCAGTTCTTC.

Note on this clonotype: This may stem from a read error, because a much larger clone lies one nucleotide away. The chain employs TRBV20-1 and TRBJ2-7, with 12 bases that match TRBD1. Germline trimming cut 7 bases from V and 10 bases from J; bases unmatched to any gene: 11. The CDR3 sequence is 13 residues long. Germline CDR1 and CDR2: DFQATT and SNEGSKA (reference sequence). This CDR3 is CSVPGQGAVDQYF. The CDR3 coding sequence is TGCAGTGTCCCGGGACAGGGGGCAGTCGACCAGTACTTC.

This clonotype turned up a few times. The CDR3 nucleotides are TGTGCCAGCAGCCGATGGGGCTTGCAGAGCTCCTACGAGCAGTACTTC. It is translated as CASSRWGLQSSYEQYF. This sequence joins TRBV14 and TRBJ2-7, with D possibly being TRBD1 (5 bases). Germline assignment: CDR1 SGHDN and CDR2 FVKESK. The length of the CDR3 is 16 residues. Trimming shortened V by 4 bases and J by 0 bases, and 16 bases separated the two germline ends.

This clonotype was seen only a few times. The chain couples TRBV20-1 to TRBJ1-4; D possibly corresponds to TRBD1 (5 bases). The CDR3 has 14 residues. The V gene's germline CDR1 is DFQATT and CDR2 SNEGSKA (reference sequence). Trimming took off 3 bases at V and 8 bases at J, with 16 bases between the two ends. The CDR3 protein is CSASRKGIGEKLFF. CDR3 DNA: TGCAGTGCTAGTCGGAAGGGGATCGGGGAAAAACTGTTTTTT.

The rearrangement uses TRBV11-2 and TRBJ2-5; 13 bases map to TRBD2. This CDR3 has 18 residues. The germline V gene has CDR1 SGHAT and CDR2 FQNNGV. After removal of 1 base from V and 5 bases from J, the junction contained 10 bases not matched to a gene. The CDR3 DNA reads TGTGCCAGCAGCTTAGTTCCACTAGCGGGAGGGCCGGGGGAGACCCAGTACTTC. It specifies CASSLVPLAGGPGETQYF.

This clonotype appeared many times. The chain is built from TRBV27 and TRBJ2-7; D not resolved. V lost 5 bases to trimming and J lost 7 bases, with 15 bases between them. Germline CDR1 is MNHEY and CDR2 is SMNVEV (reference sequence). This CDR3 contains 13 residues. CDR3 coding DNA: TGTGCCAGCAGTCTCGCGACGTCTCGGGAGCAGTACTTC. Amino acids: CASSLATSREQYF.

This clonotype has ten or more counts. The chain combines TRBV6-5 with TRBJ1-4; D is unresolved. This CDR3 comprises 14 residues. V lost 2 bases and J 4 bases, leaving 8 bases between the germline ends. Germline CDR1 and CDR2: MNHEY and SVGAGI. The CDR3 reads CASSYGVDNEKLFF. The CDR3 nucleotides read TGTGCCAGCAGTTACGGGGTAGATAATGAAAAACTGTTTTTT.

This clonotype was recorded many times. The rearrangement links TRBV30 to TRBJ2-7, with D possibly being TRBD1 (5 bases). From germline, CDR1 is GTSNPN and CDR2 SVGIG (reference sequence). The V end was cut by 1 base, the J end by 4 bases, with 17 bases between. The CDR3 is 15 amino acids. CDR3 DNA sequence: TGTGCCTGGAGTGCCCCCCAGGGTGCCACGTACGAGCAGTACTTC. Amino acids: CAWSAPQGATYEQYF.

In its sample, this clonotype was seen many times. The chain is built from TRBV5-4 and TRBJ2-3; D possibly corresponds to TRBD2 (5 bases). Germline V gene sequence: CDR1 SGHNT, CDR2 YYREEE (reference sequence). Trimming removed 1 base at V and 6 bases at J, with 15 bases between. This CDR3 has 15 amino acids. The CDR3 coding sequence is TGTGCCAGCAGCTTGTTAGGACTGAATGGGGATACGCAGTATTTT. Encoded protein: CASSLLGLNGDTQYF.